A selection of T cell receptor beta chains follows, all from one sample in a study of regulatory T cells in long-lasting Graves disease. From the multiplex PCR reads, TCRdb called clonotypes with MiXCR, one entry per CDR3 protein. The sample consists of under 800,000 distinct CDR3 sequences, around 17% of them appearing once. The sample also formed part of further work on T cells in Graves' hyperthyroidism and ophthalmopathy.

Sequencing was performed on peripheral blood mononuclear cells (PBMCs), taken at new diagnosis, from a patient treated with antithyroid drugs. These receptor sequences come from a woman between 25 and 40 years old with Graves disease. CDR3s include the opening cysteine and the closing phenylalanine or tryptophan. Fields, in order: D gene, J gene, clone size, V gene, CDR3 protein, CDR3 DNA. The D gene is left open where the match is weak. A clone size is listed for some rows: how often the clone was seen (once, few, many), or a class if it is expanded.

NA TRBJ1-5 many TRBV28 CASTHRAGTNQPQHF TGTGCCAGCACCCACCGGGCAGGGACCAATCAGCCCCAGCATTTT
NA TRBJ2-1 many TRBV2 CASAAPGVGVGQFF TGTGCCAGCGCCGCCCCCGGGGTCGGGGTTGGACAGTTCTTC
NA TRBJ1-1 NA TRBV28 CAGRPNWGPNTEAFF TGTGCCGGCAGACCGAACTGGGGACCGAACACTGAAGCTTTCTTT
NA TRBJ2-7 NA TRBV5-6 CASSLFSKGFWQYF TGTGCCAGCAGCTTATTCTCCAAGGGTTTCTGGCAGTACTTC
NA TRBJ2-7 few TRBV28 CASVWGYEQYF TGTGCCAGCGTTTGGGGGTACGAGCAGTACTTC
TRBD2 TRBJ2-7 many TRBV6-5 CASSFLGLAGILSSYEQYF TGTGCCAGCAGTTTCCTAGGACTAGCGGGGATCCTTAGCTCCTACGAGCAGTACTTC
NA TRBJ2-1 NA TRBV10-3 CAISEWDEQFF TGTGCCATCAGTGAGTGGGATGAGCAGTTCTTC
TRBD1 TRBJ1-2 many TRBV9 CASSVARGLAGYTF TGTGCCAGCAGCGTAGCAAGGGGGCTAGCTGGCTACACCTTC
TRBD2 TRBJ2-1 NA TRBV12-5 CASGPGTGTSTDEQFF TGTGCTAGTGGTCCGGGTACCGGGACTAGCACGGATGAGCAGTTCTTC
NA TRBJ2-3 few TRBV29-1 CSGQGRGTDTQYF TGCAGCGGGCAGGGGCGAGGAACAGATACGCAGTATTTT
NA TRBJ1-3 NA TRBV9 CASSVVASSGNTIYF TGTGCCAGCAGCGTAGTGGCCAGCTCTGGAAACACCATATATTTT
TRBD1 TRBJ1-5 many TRBV28 CASSLTGGNSNQPQHF TGTGCCAGCAGTTTGACAGGGGGTAATAGCAATCAGCCCCAGCATTTT
NA TRBJ2-7 NA TRBV19 CASSTQGRERYEQYF TGTGCCAGTAGTACCCAGGGGAGGGAGCGATACGAGCAGTACTTC
TRBD1 TRBJ2-7 NA TRBV7-3 CASSLDGRQGKFEQYF TGTGCCAGCAGCTTAGACGGGCGACAGGGGAAATTCGAGCAGTACTTC
TRBD2 TRBJ2-1 NA TRBV7-2 CASSSPRLAGFGEQFF TGTGCCAGCAGCTCCCCTCGACTAGCGGGTTTCGGTGAGCAGTTCTTC
NA TRBJ1-1 many TRBV6-1 CASSETGFEDTEAFF TGTGCCAGCAGTGAAACCGGGTTTGAGGACACTGAAGCTTTCTTT
TRBD1 TRBJ1-1 many TRBV20-1 CSAIEGGPDTEAFF TGCAGTGCTATCGAAGGGGGCCCGGACACTGAAGCTTTCTTT
NA TRBJ2-5 NA TRBV20-1 CSARVSGETQYF TGCAGTGCTAGAGTTTCGGGAGAGACCCAGTACTTC
NA TRBJ2-1 many TRBV27 CASSPWGLDEQFF TGTGCCAGCAGCCCCTGGGGTTTGGACGAGCAGTTCTTC
NA TRBJ2-1 many TRBV30 CAWRRQVNEQFF TGTGCCTGGAGGCGACAGGTTAATGAGCAGTTCTTC
NA TRBJ2-1 NA TRBV5-1 CASSPTGSGMYNEQFF TGCGCCAGCAGCCCTACGGGTAGCGGAATGTACAATGAGCAGTTCTTC
NA TRBJ2-1 many TRBV7-9 CASSFIARLNEQFF TGTGCCAGCAGCTTTATAGCCCGACTAAATGAGCAGTTCTTC
NA TRBJ1-1 many TRBV12-3/TRBV12-4 CASSSNRYMNTEAFF TGTGCCAGCAGTTCCAACAGGTATATGAACACTGAAGCTTTCTTT
NA TRBJ1-5 many TRBV19 CASRPGDWGHNQPQHF TGTGCCAGTCGTCCGGGGGATTGGGGCCACAATCAGCCCCAGCATTTT
TRBD1 TRBJ2-1 few TRBV19 CASDRDRDANEQFF TGTGCCTCAGACCGGGACAGGGATGCCAATGAGCAGTTCTTC
NA TRBJ2-7 few TRBV9 CASSGGGASSYEQYF TGTGCCAGCAGCGGAGGCGGGGCGAGCTCCTACGAGCAGTACTTC
NA TRBJ1-1 many TRBV28 CASSLDPARVTEAFF TGTGCCAGCAGTTTAGACCCGGCACGGGTCACTGAAGCTTTCTTT
NA TRBJ2-3 NA TRBV5-1 CASSLTPGDGADTQYF TGCGCCAGCAGCCTCACCCCCGGGGATGGGGCAGATACGCAGTATTTT
TRBD1 TRBJ2-5 NA TRBV5-1 CASSPWTGPETQYF TGCGCCAGCAGCCCGTGGACAGGGCCAGAGACCCAGTACTTC
NA TRBJ2-2 few TRBV4-1 CASSQGDSLTGELFF TGCGCCAGCAGCCAAGGAGACTCCCTCACCGGGGAGCTGTTTTTT
NA TRBJ1-4 NA TRBV2 CASNFNPGAYRLFF TGTGCCAGCAACTTTAATCCGGGAGCCTACAGACTGTTTTTT
NA TRBJ1-1 NA TRBV18 CASSLNPHLGYTEAFF TGTGCCAGCTCACTGAACCCCCATTTGGGGTACACTGAAGCTTTCTTT
NA TRBJ1-5 few TRBV20-1 CSVRTRSNQPQHF TGCAGTGTTCGGACGAGGAGCAATCAGCCCCAGCATTTT
NA TRBJ1-1 many TRBV12-5 CASGLDGSAFF TGTGCTAGTGGTTTGGACGGGTCCGCTTTCTTT
TRBD2 TRBJ2-5 few TRBV6-1 CASSEAGDWEGETQYF TGTGCCAGCAGTGAAGCCGGGGACTGGGAGGGAGAGACCCAGTACTTC
NA TRBJ1-5 NA TRBV28 CASLGGNQPQHF TGTGCCAGCCTCGGTGGCAATCAGCCCCAGCATTTT
TRBD1 TRBJ1-1 NA TRBV7-9 CASSAAGTGMNTEAFF TGTGCCAGCAGCGCAGCCGGGACAGGCATGAACACTGAAGCTTTCTTT
NA TRBJ2-1 many TRBV14 CASSSRVF TGTGCCAGCAGCTCGAGGGTGTTC
TRBD1 TRBJ2-1 few TRBV5-6 CASSWDSDNEQFF TGTGCCAGCAGCTGGGACAGTGACAATGAGCAGTTCTTC
NA TRBJ1-2 NA TRBV5-1 CASSRKTTGFFGYTF TGCGCCAGCAGCCGGAAGACTACAGGTTTCTTTGGCTACACCTTC
NA TRBJ1-1 many TRBV5-1 CASSLGTAGNTEAFF TGCGCCAGCAGCTTGGGGACAGCGGGGAACACTGAAGCTTTCTTT
TRBD1 TRBJ1-6 many TRBV20-1 CSARVVPGTADSPLHF TGCAGTGCTAGGGTGGTGCCCGGGACAGCAGATTCACCCCTCCACTTT
NA TRBJ1-4 NA TRBV7-9 CASSQLPGPRATNEKLFF TGCGCCAGCAGCCAATTGCCGGGACCCCGCGCAACTAATGAAAAACTGTTTTTT
NA TRBJ1-5 NA TRBV6-2/TRBV6-3 CASSAAVGSSTNQPQHF TGTGCCAGCAGTGCCGCTGTCGGGTCCTCGACAAATCAGCCCCAGCATTTT
NA TRBJ1-4 once TRBV18 CASSPVDGRGVEKLFF TGTGCCAGCTCACCAGTTGACGGGAGGGGAGTTGAAAAACTGTTTTTT
NA TRBJ2-2 NA TRBV5-1 CASSSAGADTGELFF TGCGCCAGCAGCTCAGCGGGTGCAGACACCGGGGAGCTGTTTTTT
NA TRBJ2-6 few TRBV11-2 CASSLALAGGANVLTF TGTGCCAGCAGCTTAGCATTAGCAGGGGGGGCCAACGTCCTGACTTTC
TRBD1 TRBJ1-4 NA TRBV5-1 CASSATGSPAEKLFF TGCGCCAGCAGCGCGACAGGGAGCCCGGCGGAAAAACTGTTTTTT
NA TRBJ2-4 many TRBV7-2 CASSFSSGNSGIQYF TGTGCCAGCAGCTTTTCGTCCGGAAATTCAGGCATTCAGTACTTC
NA TRBJ1-3 NA TRBV6-1 CASTRGRAGNTIYF TGTGCCAGCACCCGAGGGAGGGCTGGAAACACCATATATTTT
NA TRBJ2-7 many TRBV27 CASSLQEGGRYEQYF TGTGCCAGCAGCCTTCAGGAGGGCGGGCGGTACGAGCAGTACTTC